This T cell receptor beta chain appears in the sequencing data of a study of cytomegalovirus exposure and HLA in healthy donors. Study information: Around 80 million unique TCR sequences came from HLA-typed donors in an early release.

Of note for this clone: Its antigen is not known.

Primers for the PCR totalled 60 Vbeta and 13 Jbeta. Produced via immunoSEQ multiplex PCR; TCRdb's table is partial and in-frame only. Of 80,000 to 100,000 clones in the sample, over 75% are singletons; the top ten hold less than 9.5%. Unrecorded immune exposures were likely, despite nominal health at sampling. Notes on the study in general: Most of the TCR beta V segments (in an earlier analysis) were productive either about 90% or about 30% of the time. It was taken for granted in presence/absence analyses that sequencing depth across donors was roughly uniform.

Sequenced: PBMCs. The receptor was derived from a man aged 25-45 years in good health and CMV-seronegative.

CDR3 amino acids: CASSPGQGLGYEQYF. CDR3 in DNA: TGTGCCAGCAGCCCGGGACAGGGGTTAGGATACGAGCAGTACTTC. The V gene is TRBV7-9, the J gene TRBJ2-7; TRBD1 matches 10 bases. CDR1 SEHNR and CDR2 FQNEAQ come from the germline V gene (reference sequence). This CDR3 spans 15 amino acids. Losses at the gene ends were 5 bases for V and 4 bases for J; bases not matched to a gene: 8.